The clone carrying this T cell receptor (beta chain) was recorded once. PCR amplification relied on 60 Vbeta primers (plus 13 Jbeta primers). Clones were read by immunoSEQ multiplex PCR, and TCRdb kept only the in-frame ones, dropping some. The repertoire holds about 210,000 clones, with approximately 86% as singletons. The sample comes from a study of cytomegalovirus exposure and HLA in healthy donors. Everyone who donated was a healthy bone marrow donor. Deletions cut 7 bases from V and 2 bases from J, with 11 bases between. The CDR3 loop spans 14 amino acids. Germline V gene lookup returns CDR1 LNHDA and CDR2 SQIVND (reference sequence).

The sample taken for sequencing was PBMCs. The origin of this receptor is a boy aged 2 to 10 in good health and CMV-seronegative. This rearrangement joins TRBV19 to TRBJ2-2; a weak D match, TRBD1 (5 bases). The CDR3 nucleotides read TGTGCCAGTAACCCCGACAGAAACACCGGGGAGCTGTTTTTT. Translation gives CASNPDRNTGELFF.